Each of the 10 T cell receptor beta chains below was sequenced from the same sample in a study of PD-L1 blockade in urothelial cancer. Time point noted: peripheral blood 6 weeks after treatment start. Using immunoSEQ multiplex PCR, the repertoire was profiled, and TCRdb retains in-frame clones only, with some absent. The table lists about 25,000 clones, around 82% of them singletons. Here the sequenced sample was PBMCs, taken around atezolizumab (anti-PD-L1) treatment. The source of these receptors is a man between 65 and 85 years old with urothelial cancer.

The chain carries TRBV11-3 and TRBJ1-2; 7 nucleotides match TRBD1. This CDR3 has 15 amino acids. Germline V gene lookup returns CDR1 SGHNT and CDR2 YENEEA. Losses at the gene ends were 4 bases for V and 0 bases for J; bases not matched to a gene: 5. CDR3 region: CASSSRQGSNYGYTF. The CDR3 nucleotides read TGTGCCAGCAGCTCCCGACAGGGATCTAACTATGGCTACACCTTC.

The J gene is TRBJ1-5, the V gene TRBV30, with D perhaps TRBD1 (5 bases). The CDR3 contains 12 residues. Trimming stripped 5 bases from V and 4 bases from J, with 9 bases between. The germline V gene has CDR1 GTSNPN and CDR2 SVGIG (reference sequence). In nucleotides, the CDR3 is TGTGCCTGGTCGAGACAGAATCAGCCCCAGCATTTT. Translation gives CAWSRQNQPQHF.

V is TRBV7-6 and J is TRBJ1-1; D might be TRBD1 (5 bases). V lost 6 bases to trimming and J lost 4 bases, with 15 bases between them. The CDR3 extends over 14 amino acids. Germline V gene sequence: CDR1 SGHVS, CDR2 FNYEAQ. The chain's CDR3 is CASRPGIRSTEAFF. CDR3 bases: TGTGCCAGCAGACCAGGGATCCGGAGCACTGAAGCTTTCTTT.

This chain uses TRBV7-8 with TRBJ1-1, with D possibly being TRBD1 (6 bases). The CDR3 loop spans 14 amino acids. The V gene lost 6 bases and the J gene lost 1 base, with 12 bases spanning the gap. Germline V lookup: CDR1 SGHVS, CDR2 FQNEAQ. The chain's CDR3 is CASRGRGENTEAFF. The CDR3 bases are TGTGCCAGCAGGGGGAGGGGGGAGAACACTGAAGCTTTCTTT.

The gene calls are TRBV7-9 and TRBJ2-1; TRBD2 agrees at 13 bases. The CDR3 is made up of 13 amino acids. With V trimmed by 9 bases and J by 6 bases, 2 bases remained unmatched. CDR1 and CDR2 from the germline V gene are SEHNR and FQNEAQ (reference sequence). The CDR3 DNA is TGTGCCAGTGGACTAGCGGGAGCCAATGAGCAGTTCTTC. Protein: CASGLAGANEQFF.

The chain joins TRBV7-2 to TRBJ2-4; possible D gene TRBD1, 5 bases. This CDR3 has 13 amino acids. The V gene lost 8 bases and the J gene lost 5 bases, with 13 bases spanning the gap. Germline CDR1 SGHTA, CDR2 FQGNSA. The CDR3: CASSIGVQNIQYF. DNA of the CDR3: TGTGCCAGCTCCATAGGGGTCCAAAACATTCAGTACTTC.

The J gene is TRBJ2-2, the V gene TRBV7-2; D remains unclear. The CDR3 has 12 residues. Germline V gene data show CDR1 as SGHTA and CDR2 as FQGNSA. The V and J ends lost 6 bases and 7 bases respectively, with 9 bases between them. The CDR3 DNA is TGTGCCAGCAGAATCTCCAGCGGGGAGCTGTTTTTT. This codes for CASRISSGELFF.

The V gene is TRBV4-3, the J gene TRBJ2-1, with 9 bases lining up with TRBD1. Germline V gene sequence: CDR1 LGHNA, CDR2 YSLEER. With 3 bases clipped from V and 7 bases from J, the junction kept 7 bases outside the gene matches. The CDR3 has 15 residues. The CDR3 region has the DNA TGCGCCAGCAGCCAGATAGGACAGGGGTGGAATGAGCAGTTCTTC. Translated: CASSQIGQGWNEQFF.

This sequence joins TRBV5-1 and TRBJ2-1; the match to TRBD2 covers 13 bases. The V and J ends lost 1 base and 9 bases, in that order; junction bases with no gene match: 7. CDR3 size: 16 residues. Germline CDR1 reads SGHRS; CDR2 reads YFSETQ. Written as DNA, the CDR3 is TGCGCCAGCAGCTTGTCTGGACTAGCGGGAGACGTTGAGCAGTTCTTC. This gives the protein CASSLSGLAGDVEQFF.

With regard to this clone: The same CDR3 arises from other DNA sequences in this sample as well. The chain has TRBV7-3 and TRBJ2-1; tentative D call: TRBD2 (6 bases). Trimming shortened V by 5 bases and J by 0 bases, and 8 bases separated the two germline ends. This CDR3 spans 14 amino acids. Germline loops: CDR1 SGHTA, CDR2 FQGTGA. CDR3 nucleotide sequence: TGTGCCAGCAGCCTCGGGAGCTCCTACAATGAGCAGTTCTTC. Translation gives CASSLGSSYNEQFF.